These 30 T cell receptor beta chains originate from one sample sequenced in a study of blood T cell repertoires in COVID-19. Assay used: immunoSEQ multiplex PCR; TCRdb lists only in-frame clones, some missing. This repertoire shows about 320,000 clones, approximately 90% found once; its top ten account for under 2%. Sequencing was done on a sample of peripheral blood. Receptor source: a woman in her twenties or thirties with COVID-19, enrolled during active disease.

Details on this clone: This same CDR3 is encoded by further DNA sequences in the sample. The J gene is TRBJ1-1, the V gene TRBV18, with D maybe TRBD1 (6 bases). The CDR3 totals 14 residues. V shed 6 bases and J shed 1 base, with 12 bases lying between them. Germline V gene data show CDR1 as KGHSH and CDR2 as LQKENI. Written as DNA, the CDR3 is TGTGCCAGCTCCCTGACAGGCCAGAACACTGAAGCTTTCTTT. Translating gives CASSLTGQNTEAFF.

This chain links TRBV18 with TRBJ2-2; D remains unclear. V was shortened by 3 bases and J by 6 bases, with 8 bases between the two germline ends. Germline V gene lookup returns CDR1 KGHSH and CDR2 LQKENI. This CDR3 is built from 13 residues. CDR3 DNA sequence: TGTGCCAGCTCACCGTTAACAGCCGGGGAGCTGTTTTTT. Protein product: CASSPLTAGELFF.

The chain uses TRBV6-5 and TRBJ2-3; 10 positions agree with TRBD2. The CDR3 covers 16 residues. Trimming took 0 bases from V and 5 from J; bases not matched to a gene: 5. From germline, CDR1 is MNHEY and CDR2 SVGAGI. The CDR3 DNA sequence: TGTGCCAGCAGTTACTCGGGTAGCGGGGGGATAGATACGCAGTATTTT. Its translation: CASSYSGSGGIDTQYF.

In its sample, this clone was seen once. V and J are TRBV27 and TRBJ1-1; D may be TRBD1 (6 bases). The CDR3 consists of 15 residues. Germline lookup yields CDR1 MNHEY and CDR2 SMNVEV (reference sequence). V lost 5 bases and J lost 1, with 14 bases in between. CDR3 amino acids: CASSPHRDQNTEAFF. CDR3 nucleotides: TGTGCCAGCAGTCCCCACAGGGATCAGAACACTGAAGCTTTCTTT.

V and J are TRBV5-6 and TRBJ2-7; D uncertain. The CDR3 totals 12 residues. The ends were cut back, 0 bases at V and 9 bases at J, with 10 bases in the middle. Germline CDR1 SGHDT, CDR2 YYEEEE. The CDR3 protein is CASSLGANAQYF. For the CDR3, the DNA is TGTGCCAGCAGCTTGGGGGCGAACGCGCAGTACTTC.

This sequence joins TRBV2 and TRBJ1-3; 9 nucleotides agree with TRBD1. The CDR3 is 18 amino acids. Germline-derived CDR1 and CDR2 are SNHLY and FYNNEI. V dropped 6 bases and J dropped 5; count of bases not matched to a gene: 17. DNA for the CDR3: TGTGCCAGCAGCGGATGGACAGGGGCACATACATCCCGAAACACCATATATTTT. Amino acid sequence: CASSGWTGAHTSRNTIYF. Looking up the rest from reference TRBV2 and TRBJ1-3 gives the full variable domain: EPEVTQTPSHQVTQMGQEVILRCVPISNHLYFYWYRQILGQKVEFLVSFYNNEISEKSEIFDDQFSVERPDGSNFTLKIRSTKLEDSAMYFCASSGWTGAHTSRNTIYFGEGSWLTVV.

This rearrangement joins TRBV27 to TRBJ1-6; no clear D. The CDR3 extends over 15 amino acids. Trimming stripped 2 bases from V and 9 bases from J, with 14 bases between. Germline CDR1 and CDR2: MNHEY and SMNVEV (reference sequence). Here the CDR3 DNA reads TGTGCCAGCAGTTTACTCACGACCAGGTTTTCACCCCTCCACTTT. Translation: CASSLLTTRFSPLHF.

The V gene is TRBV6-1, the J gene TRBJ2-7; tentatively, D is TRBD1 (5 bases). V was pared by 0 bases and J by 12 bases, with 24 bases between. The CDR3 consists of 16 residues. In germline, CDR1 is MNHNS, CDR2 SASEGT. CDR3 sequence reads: CASSEAQGGFSIVGYV. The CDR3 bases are TGTGCCAGCAGTGAAGCCCAGGGTGGTTTTTCCATTGTTGGGTACGTC.

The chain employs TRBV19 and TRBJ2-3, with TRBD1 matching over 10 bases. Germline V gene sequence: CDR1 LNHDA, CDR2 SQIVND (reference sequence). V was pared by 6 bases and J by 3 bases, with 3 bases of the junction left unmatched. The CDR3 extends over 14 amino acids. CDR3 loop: CASSDRGRTDTQYF. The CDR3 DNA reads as TGTGCCAGTAGCGACAGGGGGCGGACAGATACGCAGTATTTT.

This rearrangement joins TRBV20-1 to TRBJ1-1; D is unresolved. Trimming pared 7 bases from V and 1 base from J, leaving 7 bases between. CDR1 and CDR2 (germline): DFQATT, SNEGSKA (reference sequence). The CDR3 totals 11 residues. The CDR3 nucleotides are TGCAGTGGGAGAGGGAACACTGAAGCTTTCTTT. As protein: CSGRGNTEAFF.

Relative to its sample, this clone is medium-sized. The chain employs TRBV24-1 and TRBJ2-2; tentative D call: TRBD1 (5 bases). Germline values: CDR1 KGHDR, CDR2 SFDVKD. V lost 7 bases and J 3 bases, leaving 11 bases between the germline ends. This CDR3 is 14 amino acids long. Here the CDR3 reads CATRGVGDTGELFF. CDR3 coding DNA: TGTGCCACCAGGGGTGTAGGGGACACCGGGGAGCTGTTTTTT.

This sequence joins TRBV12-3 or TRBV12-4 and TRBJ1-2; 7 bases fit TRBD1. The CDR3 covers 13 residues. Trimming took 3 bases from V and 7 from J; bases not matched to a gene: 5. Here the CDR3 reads CASSFSAGGGYTF. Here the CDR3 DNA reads TGTGCCAGCAGTTTCTCGGCAGGGGGTGGCTACACCTTC.

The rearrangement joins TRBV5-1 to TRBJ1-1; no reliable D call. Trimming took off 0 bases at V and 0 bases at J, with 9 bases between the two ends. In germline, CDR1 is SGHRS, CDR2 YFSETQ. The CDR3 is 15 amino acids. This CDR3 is CASSLGLAMNTEAFF. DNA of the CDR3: TGCGCCAGCAGCTTGGGTCTGGCCATGAACACTGAAGCTTTCTTT.

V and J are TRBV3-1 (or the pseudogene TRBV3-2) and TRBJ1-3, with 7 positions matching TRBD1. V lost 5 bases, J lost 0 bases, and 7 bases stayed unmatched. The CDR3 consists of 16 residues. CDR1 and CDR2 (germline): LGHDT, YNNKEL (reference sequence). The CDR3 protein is CASSSRGAASGNTIYF. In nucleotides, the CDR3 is TGTGCCAGCAGCTCCAGGGGGGCAGCCTCTGGAAACACCATATATTTT.

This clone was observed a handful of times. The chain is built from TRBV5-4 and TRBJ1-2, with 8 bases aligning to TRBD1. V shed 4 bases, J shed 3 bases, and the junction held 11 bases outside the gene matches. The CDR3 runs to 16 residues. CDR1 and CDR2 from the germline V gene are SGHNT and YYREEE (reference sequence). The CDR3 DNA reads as TGTGCCAGCAGCCGGGGGAATGGACAGGGTGACTATGGCTACACCTTC. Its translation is CASSRGNGQGDYGYTF.

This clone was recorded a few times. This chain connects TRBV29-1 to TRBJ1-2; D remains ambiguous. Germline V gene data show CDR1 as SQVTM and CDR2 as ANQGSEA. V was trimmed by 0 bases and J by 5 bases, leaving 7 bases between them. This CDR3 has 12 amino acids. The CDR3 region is CSVEDPPYGYTF. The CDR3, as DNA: TGCAGCGTTGAAGACCCCCCTTATGGCTACACCTTC.

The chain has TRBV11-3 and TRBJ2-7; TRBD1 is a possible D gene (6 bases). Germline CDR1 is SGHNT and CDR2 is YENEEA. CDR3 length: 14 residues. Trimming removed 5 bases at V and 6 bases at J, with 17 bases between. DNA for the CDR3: TGTGCCAGCAGCCCGCCAACAGGGTTCGCCGAGCAGTACTTC. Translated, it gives CASSPPTGFAEQYF.

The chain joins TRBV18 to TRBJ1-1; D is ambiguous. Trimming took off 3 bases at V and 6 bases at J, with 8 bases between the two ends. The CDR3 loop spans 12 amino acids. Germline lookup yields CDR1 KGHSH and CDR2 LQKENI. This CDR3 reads CASSPLGAEAFF. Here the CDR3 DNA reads TGTGCCAGCTCACCTCTGGGCGCTGAAGCTTTCTTT.

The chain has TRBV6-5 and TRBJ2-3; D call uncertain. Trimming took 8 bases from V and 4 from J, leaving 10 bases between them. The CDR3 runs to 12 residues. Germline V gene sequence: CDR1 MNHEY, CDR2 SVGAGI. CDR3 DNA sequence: TGTGCCAGCGCGGCGGTCTCAGATACGCAGTATTTT. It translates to CASAAVSDTQYF.

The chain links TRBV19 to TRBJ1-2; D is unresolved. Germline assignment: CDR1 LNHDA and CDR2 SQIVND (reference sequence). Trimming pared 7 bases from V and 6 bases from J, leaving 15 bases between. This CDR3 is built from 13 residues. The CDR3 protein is CASTQAEYDGYTF. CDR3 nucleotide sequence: TGTGCCAGTACTCAGGCCGAGTATGATGGCTACACCTTC. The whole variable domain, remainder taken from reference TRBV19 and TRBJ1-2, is DGGITQSPKYLFRKEGQNVTLSCEQNLNHDAMYWYRQDPGQGLRLIYYSQIVNDFQKGDIAEGYSVSREKKESFPLTVTSAQKNPTAFYLCASTQAEYDGYTFGSGTRLTVV.

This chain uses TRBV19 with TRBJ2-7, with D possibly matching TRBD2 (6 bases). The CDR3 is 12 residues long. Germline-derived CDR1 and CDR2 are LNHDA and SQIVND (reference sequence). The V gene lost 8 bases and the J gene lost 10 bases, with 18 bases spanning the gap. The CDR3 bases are TGTGCCAGTTCCGGGGGACTGGGGTTCCAGTACTTC. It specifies CASSGGLGFQYF.

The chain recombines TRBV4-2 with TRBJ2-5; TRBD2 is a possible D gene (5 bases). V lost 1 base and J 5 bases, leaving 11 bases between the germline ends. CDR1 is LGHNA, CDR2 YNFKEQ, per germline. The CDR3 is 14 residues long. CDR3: CASSQGTGWETQYF. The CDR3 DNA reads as TGTGCCAGCAGCCAAGGAACGGGGTGGGAGACCCAGTACTTC.

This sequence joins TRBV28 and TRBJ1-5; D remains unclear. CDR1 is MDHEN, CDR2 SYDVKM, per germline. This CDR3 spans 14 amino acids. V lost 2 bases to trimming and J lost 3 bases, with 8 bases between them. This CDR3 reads CASSLGQVNQPQHF. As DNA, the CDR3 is TGTGCCAGCAGTTTAGGGCAGGTCAATCAGCCCCAGCATTTT.

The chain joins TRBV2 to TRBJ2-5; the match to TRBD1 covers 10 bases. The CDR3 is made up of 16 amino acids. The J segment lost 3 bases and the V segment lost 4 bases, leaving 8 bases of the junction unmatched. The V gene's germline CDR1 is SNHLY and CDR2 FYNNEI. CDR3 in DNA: TGTGCCAGCAGTGGAGACAGGGGGCAGGGAAAAGAGACCCAGTACTTC. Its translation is CASSGDRGQGKETQYF. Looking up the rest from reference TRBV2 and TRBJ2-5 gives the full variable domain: EPEVTQTPSHQVTQMGQEVILRCVPISNHLYFYWYRQILGQKVEFLVSFYNNEISEKSEIFDDQFSVERPDGSNFTLKIRSTKLEDSAMYFCASSGDRGQGKETQYFGPGTRLLVL.

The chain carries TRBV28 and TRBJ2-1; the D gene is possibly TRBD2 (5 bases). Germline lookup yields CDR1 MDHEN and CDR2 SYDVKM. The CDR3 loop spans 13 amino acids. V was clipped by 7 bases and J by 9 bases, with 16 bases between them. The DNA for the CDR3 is TGTGCCAGCACCCCGCCGAGCGGATTTGAGCAGTTCTTC. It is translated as CASTPPSGFEQFF. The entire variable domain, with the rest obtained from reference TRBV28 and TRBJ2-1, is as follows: DVKVTQSSRYLVKRTGEKVFLECVQDMDHENMFWYRQDPGLGLRLIYFSYDVKMKEKGDIPEGYSVSREKKERFSLILESASTNQTSMYLCASTPPSGFEQFFGPGTRLTVL.

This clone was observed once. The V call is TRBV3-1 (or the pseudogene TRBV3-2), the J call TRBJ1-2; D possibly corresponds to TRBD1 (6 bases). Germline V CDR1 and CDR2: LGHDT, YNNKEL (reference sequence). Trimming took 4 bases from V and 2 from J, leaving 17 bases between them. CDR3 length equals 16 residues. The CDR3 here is CASSPHPGQKNYGYTF. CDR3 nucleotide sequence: TGTGCCAGCAGCCCGCACCCGGGACAAAAAAACTATGGCTACACCTTC.

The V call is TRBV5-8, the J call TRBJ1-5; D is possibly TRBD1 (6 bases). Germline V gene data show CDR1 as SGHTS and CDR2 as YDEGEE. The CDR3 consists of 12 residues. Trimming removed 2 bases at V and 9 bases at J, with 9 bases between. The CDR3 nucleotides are TGTGCCAGCAGCTTAGGGGGTTGGCCCCAGCATTTT. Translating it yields CASSLGGWPQHF.

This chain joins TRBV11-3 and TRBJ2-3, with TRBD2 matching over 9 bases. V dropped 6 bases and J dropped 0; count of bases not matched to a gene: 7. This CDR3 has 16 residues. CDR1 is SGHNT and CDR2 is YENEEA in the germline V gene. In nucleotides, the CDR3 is TGTGCCAGCAGTCTCACTAGCGGGCTAAGCACAGATACGCAGTATTTT. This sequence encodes CASSLTSGLSTDTQYF. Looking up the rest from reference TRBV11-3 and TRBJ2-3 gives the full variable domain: EAGVVQSPRYKIIEKKQPVAFWCNPISGHNTLYWYLQNLGQGPELLIRYENEEAVDDSQLPKDRFSAERLKGVDSTLKIQPAELGDSAVYLCASSLTSGLSTDTQYFGPGTRLTVL.

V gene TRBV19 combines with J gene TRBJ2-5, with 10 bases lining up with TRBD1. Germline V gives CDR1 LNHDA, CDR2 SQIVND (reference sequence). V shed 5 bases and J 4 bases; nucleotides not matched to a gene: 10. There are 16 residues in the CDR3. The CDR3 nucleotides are TGTGCCAGTAGTCGGGCCGGGACAGGGGCGTCAGAGACCCAGTACTTC. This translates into CASSRAGTGASETQYF.

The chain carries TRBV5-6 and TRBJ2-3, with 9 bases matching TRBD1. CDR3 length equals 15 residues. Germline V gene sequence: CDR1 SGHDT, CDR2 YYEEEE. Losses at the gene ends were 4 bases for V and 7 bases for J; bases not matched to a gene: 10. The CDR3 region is CASSRPGQGRYTQYF. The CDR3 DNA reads TGTGCCAGCAGCCGGCCGGGACAGGGACGATATACGCAGTATTTT.